This is a list of T cell receptor beta chains from one sample in a study of OX40 agonist ivuxolimab in advanced cancers. The table came from immunoSEQ multiplex PCR; TCRdb's copy has only in-frame clones and leaves some out. The table lists tens of thousands of clones, roughly 82% of them singletons, with about 2.5% in the top ten. Here the sequenced sample was CD4+ or CD8+ T cells sorted from blood, taken in a trial of the OX40 agonist ivuxolimab. The receptor set was obtained from an adult with an advanced solid tumor such as melanoma, head and neck, liver or kidney cancer. The CDR3 runs from the conserved cysteine through the conserved F or W. Each record gives: J gene, V gene, CDR3 protein.

TRBJ2-1 TRBV10-3 CAISEPQKGGRHNEQFF
TRBJ1-2 TRBV30 CAWGTAYGYTF
TRBJ1-5 TRBV5-1 CASSLDSSNQPQHF
TRBJ2-7 TRBV5-6 CASSWTGGPPYEQYF
TRBJ2-2 TRBV29-1 CSVERGQGTGELFF
TRBJ2-2 TRBV2 CASSDAGLGTGELFF
TRBJ2-6 TRBV5-4 CASSPGRNSGANVLTF
TRBJ2-1 TRBV6-5 CASSQMAAAYNEQFF
TRBJ1-6 TRBV7-8 CASSPDAVPANSPLHF
TRBJ2-5 TRBV7-9 CASSLAGVETQYF
TRBJ2-1 TRBV7-9 CASSLSGSPYNEQFF
TRBJ1-1 TRBV28 CASSYGGRTEAFF
TRBJ2-1 TRBV6-1 CASTGQRTYNEQFF
TRBJ2-2 TRBV7-9 CASSFPGTGNTGELFF
TRBJ2-2 TRBV10-1 CASSDRQAGELFF
TRBJ1-2 TRBV6-5 CASSIQSYGYTF
TRBJ1-2 TRBV6-6 CASSAWTGLGYTF
TRBJ2-5 TRBV6-1 CASSGTGSSRETQYF
TRBJ1-6 TRBV19 CASSRDGTYNSPLHF
TRBJ1-2 TRBV28 CASSLTGGGGYTF
TRBJ2-3 TRBV5-4 CASALRGAAGTDTQYF
TRBJ2-1 TRBV9 CASSVAAGYNEQFF
TRBJ1-4 TRBV7-9 CASSRGLTNEKLFF
TRBJ2-3 TRBV19 CASSRSGAESTDTQYF
TRBJ1-4 TRBV7-9 CASSADRRSNEKLFF
TRBJ2-3 TRBV7-2 CASSLLGRANTDTQYF
TRBJ2-5 TRBV7-3 CASSLTPQEETQYF
TRBJ2-7 TRBV6-8 CASSYSHLYEQYF
TRBJ2-2 TRBV5-4 CASSLKTASGGELFF
TRBJ1-2 TRBV9 CASSAAGGSNYGYTF
TRBJ1-2 TRBV11-2 CASRTLRINTGGYTF
TRBJ1-5 TRBV6-5 CASSLTTGPSNQPQHF
TRBJ2-7 TRBV7-9 CASSHGLAGGSPYEQYF
TRBJ2-3 TRBV19 CASSTQGGGTDTQYF
TRBJ2-7 TRBV18 CASSPSRDIIYEQYF
TRBJ1-3 TRBV10-2 CASSENGNTIYF
TRBJ2-1 TRBV5-6 CASSAGQDGDNEQFF
TRBJ1-4 TRBV15 CATSRDGTGGNEKLFF
TRBJ2-1 TRBV18 CASSEWAGVYNEQFF